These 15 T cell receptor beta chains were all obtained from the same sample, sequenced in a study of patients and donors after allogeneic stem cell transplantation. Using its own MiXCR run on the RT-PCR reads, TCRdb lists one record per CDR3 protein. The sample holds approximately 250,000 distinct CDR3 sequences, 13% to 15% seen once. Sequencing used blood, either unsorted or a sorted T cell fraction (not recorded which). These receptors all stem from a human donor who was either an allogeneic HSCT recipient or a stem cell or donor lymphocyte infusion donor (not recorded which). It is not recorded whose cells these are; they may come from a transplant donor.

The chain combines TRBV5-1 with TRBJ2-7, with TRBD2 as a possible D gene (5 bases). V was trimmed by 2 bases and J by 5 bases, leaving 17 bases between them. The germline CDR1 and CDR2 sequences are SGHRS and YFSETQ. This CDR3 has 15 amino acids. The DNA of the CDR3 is TGCGCCAGCAGCTTTGAACCGGGAAACTATGACGAGCAGTACTTC. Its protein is CASSFEPGNYDEQYF.

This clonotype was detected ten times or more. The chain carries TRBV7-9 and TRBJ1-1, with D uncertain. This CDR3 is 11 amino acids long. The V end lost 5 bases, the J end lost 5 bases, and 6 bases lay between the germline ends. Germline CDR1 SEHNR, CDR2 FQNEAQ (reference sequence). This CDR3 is CASSPGTEAFF. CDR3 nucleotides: TGTGCCAGCAGCCCGGGAACTGAAGCTTTCTTT. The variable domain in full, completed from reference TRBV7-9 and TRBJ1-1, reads DTGVSQNPRHKITKRGQNVTFRCDPISEHNRLYWYRQTLGQGPEFLTYFQNEAQLEKSRLLSDRFSAERPKGSFSTLEIQRTEQGDSAMYLCASSPGTEAFFGQGTRLTVV.

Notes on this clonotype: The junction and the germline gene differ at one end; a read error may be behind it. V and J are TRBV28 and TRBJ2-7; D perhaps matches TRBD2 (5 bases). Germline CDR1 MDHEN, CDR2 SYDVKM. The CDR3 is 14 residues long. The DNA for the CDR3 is TGTGCCAATGCGCGGGCAGGAAACTCCTACGAGCAGAACTTC. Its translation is CANARAGNSYEQNF. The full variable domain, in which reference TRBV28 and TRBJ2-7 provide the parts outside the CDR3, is DVKVTQSSRYLVKRTGEKVFLECVQDMDHENMFWYRQDPGLGLRLIYFSYDVKMKEKGDIPEGYSVSREKKERFSLILESASTNQTSMYLCANARAGNSYEQNFGPGTRLTVT.

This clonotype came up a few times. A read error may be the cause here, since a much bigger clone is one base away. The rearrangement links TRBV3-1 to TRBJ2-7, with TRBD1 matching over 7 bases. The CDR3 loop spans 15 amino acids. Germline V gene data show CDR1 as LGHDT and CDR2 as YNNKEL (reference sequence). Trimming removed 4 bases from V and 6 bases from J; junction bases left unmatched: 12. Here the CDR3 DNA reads TGTGCCAGCAGCCTGTGCACAGGGGTCGGTGGCGAGCAGTACTTC. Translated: CASSLCTGVGGEQYF.

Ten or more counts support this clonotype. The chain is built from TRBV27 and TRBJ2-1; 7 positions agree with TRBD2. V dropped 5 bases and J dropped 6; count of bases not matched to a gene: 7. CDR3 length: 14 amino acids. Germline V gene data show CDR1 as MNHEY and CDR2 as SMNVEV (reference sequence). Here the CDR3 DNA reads TGTGCCAGCAGTCCCCTCGGGGGGTCCAATGAGCAGTTCTTC. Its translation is CASSPLGGSNEQFF.

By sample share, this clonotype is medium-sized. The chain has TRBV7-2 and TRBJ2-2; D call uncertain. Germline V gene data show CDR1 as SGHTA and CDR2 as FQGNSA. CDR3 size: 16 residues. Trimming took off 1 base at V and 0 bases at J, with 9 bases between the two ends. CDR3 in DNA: TGTGCCAGCAGCTTAGGTGGCGGTTCGAACACCGGGGAGCTGTTTTTT. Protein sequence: CASSLGGGSNTGELFF.

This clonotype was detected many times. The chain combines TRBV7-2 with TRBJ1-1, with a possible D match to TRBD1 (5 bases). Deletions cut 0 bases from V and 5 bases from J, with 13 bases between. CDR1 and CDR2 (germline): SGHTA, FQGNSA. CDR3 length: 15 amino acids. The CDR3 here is CASSLARGLTTEAFF. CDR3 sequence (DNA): TGTGCCAGCAGCTTAGCGAGGGGATTGACGACTGAAGCTTTCTTT.

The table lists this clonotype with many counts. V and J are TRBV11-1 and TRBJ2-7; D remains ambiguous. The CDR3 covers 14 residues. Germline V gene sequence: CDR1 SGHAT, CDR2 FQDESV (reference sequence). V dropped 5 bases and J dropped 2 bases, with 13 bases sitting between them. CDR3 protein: CASSPRRAPYEQYF. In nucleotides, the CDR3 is TGTGCCAGCAGCCCTCGGAGAGCCCCCTACGAGCAGTACTTC.

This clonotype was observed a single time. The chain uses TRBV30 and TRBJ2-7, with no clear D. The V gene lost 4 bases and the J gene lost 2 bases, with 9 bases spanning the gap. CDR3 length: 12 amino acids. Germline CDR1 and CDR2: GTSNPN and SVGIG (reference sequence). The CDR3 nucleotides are TGTGCCTGGACGGACGGAGCCTACGAGCAGTACTTC. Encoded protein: CAWTDGAYEQYF.

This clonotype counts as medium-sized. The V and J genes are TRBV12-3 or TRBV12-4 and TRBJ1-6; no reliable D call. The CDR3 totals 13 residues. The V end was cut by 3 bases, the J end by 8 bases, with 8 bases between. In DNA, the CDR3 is TGTGCCAGCAGTTTGCGGGGAGATTCACCCCTCCACTTT. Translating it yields CASSLRGDSPLHF.

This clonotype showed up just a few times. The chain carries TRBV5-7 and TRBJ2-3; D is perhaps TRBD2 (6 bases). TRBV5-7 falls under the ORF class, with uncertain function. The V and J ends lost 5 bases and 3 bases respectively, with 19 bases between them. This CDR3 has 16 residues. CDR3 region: CASSSGLRRITDTQYF. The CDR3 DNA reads TGTGCCAGCAGTAGCGGACTGCGAAGAATAACAGATACGCAGTATTTT.

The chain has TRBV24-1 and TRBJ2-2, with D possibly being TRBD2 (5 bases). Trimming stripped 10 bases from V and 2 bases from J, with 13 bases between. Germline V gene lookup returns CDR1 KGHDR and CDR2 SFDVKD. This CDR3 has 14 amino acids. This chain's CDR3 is CATARRGNTGELFF. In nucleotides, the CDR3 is TGTGCCACGGCGAGACGGGGTAACACCGGGGAGCTGTTTTTT.

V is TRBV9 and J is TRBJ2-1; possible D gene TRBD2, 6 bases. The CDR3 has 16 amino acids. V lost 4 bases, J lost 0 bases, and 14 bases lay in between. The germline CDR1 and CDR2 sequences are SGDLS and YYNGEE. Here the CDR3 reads CASSFGGDSSYNEQFF. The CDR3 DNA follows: TGTGCCAGCAGCTTCGGGGGAGACAGCTCCTACAATGAGCAGTTCTTC.

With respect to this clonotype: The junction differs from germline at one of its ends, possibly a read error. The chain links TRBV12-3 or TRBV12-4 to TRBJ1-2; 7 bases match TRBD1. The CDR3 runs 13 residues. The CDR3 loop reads CASSLGQLYVYTF. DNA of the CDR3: TGTGCCAGCAGCCTGGGACAGTTGTATGTCTACACCTTC.

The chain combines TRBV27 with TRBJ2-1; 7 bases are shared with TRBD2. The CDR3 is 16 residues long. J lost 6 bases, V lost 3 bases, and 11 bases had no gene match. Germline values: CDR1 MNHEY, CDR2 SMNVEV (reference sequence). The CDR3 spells CASSFRGLAETNEQFF. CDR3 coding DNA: TGTGCCAGCAGTTTCCGCGGGCTAGCGGAGACCAATGAGCAGTTCTTC.